These T cell receptor beta chains were read from a single sample in a study of cytomegalovirus exposure and HLA in healthy donors. Profiled with immunoSEQ multiplex PCR; TCRdb holds only in-frame clones, not every one. This sample carries some 150,000 clones, 75% to 80% of them seen once, and the ten largest clones take 5% to 7%. Input material: PBMCs. These receptors were obtained from a man aged 35 to 55 in good health and CMV-seropositive. CDR3s include the opening cysteine and the closing phenylalanine or tryptophan. Fields, in order: D gene, clone size, J gene, V gene, CDR3 protein, CDR3 DNA. A D gene is named only where the DNA matches it firmly. Size is omitted from some rows. Given values are once, few, many or a class for expanded clones.

TRBD1	NA	TRBJ2-5	TRBV5-5	CASRNGQGRTQYF	TGTGCCAGCAGGAACGGACAGGGGCGGACCCAGTACTTC
NA	NA	TRBJ2-2	TRBV4-1	CASSPRLGDVSGELFF	TGCGCCAGCAGCCCTAGACTAGGAGATGTGTCCGGGGAGCTGTTTTTT
TRBD1	once	TRBJ2-7	TRBV5-6	CASSLASTGSTYEQYF	TGTGCCAGCAGCCTGGCCTCGACAGGGAGCACTTACGAGCAGTACTTC
TRBD2	once	TRBJ2-7	TRBV28	CASSWETSGNLYEQYF	TGTGCCAGCAGTTGGGAGACTAGCGGGAATCTTTACGAGCAGTACTTC
NA	NA	TRBJ1-2	TRBV27	CASPLTGTRANYGYTF	TGTGCCAGCCCTTTAACCGGGACAAGAGCTAACTATGGCTACACCTTC
NA	few	TRBJ2-7	TRBV6-6	CASATGGYEQYF	TGTGCCAGCGCGACGGGTGGGTACGAGCAGTACTTC
TRBD1	NA	TRBJ2-3	TRBV5-1	CASSPGQESTDTQYF	TGCGCCAGCAGCCCCGGACAGGAGAGCACAGATACGCAGTATTTT
NA	NA	TRBJ2-2	TRBV5-4	CASSTPTGNTGELFF	TGTGCCAGCAGCACTCCGACAGGGAACACCGGGGAGCTGTTTTTT
NA	NA	TRBJ2-2	TRBV18	CASSGRGYTGELFF	TGTGCCAGCTCGGGGCGTGGGTACACCGGGGAGCTGTTTTTT
TRBD2	NA	TRBJ2-5	TRBV7-9	CASSLGPGEGETQYF	TGTGCCAGCAGCTTAGGTCCGGGGGAGGGAGAGACCCAGTACTTC
NA	NA	TRBJ2-7	TRBV19	CASSIGRGSTYEQYF	TGTGCCAGTAGTATAGGGAGGGGATCGACCTACGAGCAGTACTTC
NA	NA	TRBJ2-4	TRBV7-9	CASSLDGGRTNIQYF	TGTGCCAGCAGCTTAGACGGGGGGCGCACGAACATTCAGTACTTC
NA	NA	TRBJ1-1	TRBV7-8	CASSPQGVGEAFF	TGTGCCAGCAGCCCACAGGGAGTCGGTGAAGCTTTCTTT
NA	once	TRBJ1-2	TRBV6-1	CASSDPGHRNYGYTF	TGTGCCAGCAGTGACCCAGGACACCGTAACTATGGCTACACCTTC
TRBD2	NA	TRBJ2-3	TRBV9	CASSGSSGNWANTQYF	TGTGCCAGCAGCGGCTCTAGCGGGAATTGGGCAAATACGCAGTATTTT
NA	once	TRBJ1-1	TRBV5-1	CASSLAPGLRTSAEAFF	TGCGCCAGCAGCTTGGCTCCGGGACTTCGGACCTCCGCTGAAGCTTTCTTT
NA	NA	TRBJ1-1	TRBV14	CASSQGHRGSTEAFF	TGTGCCAGCAGCCAAGGCCACCGGGGAAGCACTGAAGCTTTCTTT
NA	NA	TRBJ1-2	TRBV2	CASSRTGGRDGYTF	TGTGCCAGCAGCCGCACGGGGGGCAGGGATGGCTACACCTTC
NA	once	TRBJ2-2	TRBV19	CASSRKRSDTGELFF	TGTGCCAGTAGTAGGAAGCGAAGCGACACCGGGGAGCTGTTTTTT
TRBD1	NA	TRBJ1-1	TRBV10-1	CASSDRQGETEAFF	TGCGCCAGCAGTGACAGACAGGGGGAAACTGAAGCTTTCTTT
TRBD2	NA	TRBJ2-7	TRBV5-6	CASSLYAGGGNEQYF	TGTGCCAGCAGCTTGTATGCGGGAGGGGGGAACGAGCAGTACTTC
NA	once	TRBJ1-2	TRBV6-5	CASSRQQINYGYTF	TGTGCCAGCTCTCGACAGCAGATTAACTATGGCTACACCTTC
NA	few	TRBJ1-1	TRBV14	CASSRQIKDTEAFF	TGTGCCAGCAGCCGACAGATCAAGGACACTGAAGCTTTCTTT
NA	NA	TRBJ2-1	TRBV7-3	CASSSRFSEAYNEQFF	TGTGCCAGCAGCTCACGTTTTAGCGAAGCCTACAATGAGCAGTTCTTC
NA	NA	TRBJ1-1	TRBV4-1	CASSLSTDEAFF	TGCGCCAGCAGCCTCTCGACAGATGAAGCTTTCTTT
NA	NA	TRBJ2-7	TRBV7-2	CASSLVGGRVGYEQYF	TGTGCCAGCAGCTTAGTGGGGGGACGGGTGGGCTACGAGCAGTACTTC
NA	once	TRBJ2-1	TRBV10-3	CAISESRQETLYNEQFF	TGTGCCATCAGTGAATCCAGACAGGAGACACTCTACAATGAGCAGTTCTTC
TRBD2	NA	TRBJ2-7	TRBV4-1	CASSQLAGGMYEQYF	TGCGCCAGCAGCCAACTAGCGGGAGGGATGTACGAGCAGTACTTC
NA	NA	TRBJ1-5	TRBV18	CASSPASDQPQHF	TGTGCCAGCTCACCTGCCTCAGATCAGCCCCAGCATTTT
NA	NA	TRBJ2-5	TRBV7-7	CASSLESRAETQYF	TGTGCTAGCAGCTTAGAGAGCAGGGCGGAGACCCAGTACTTC
TRBD1	NA	TRBJ2-7	TRBV7-9	CSSSLMTGAYEQYF	TGTTCCAGCAGCTTAATGACAGGGGCCTACGAGCAGTACTTC
TRBD1	NA	TRBJ2-1	TRBV5-1	CASSLLGQGFDNEQFF	TGCGCCAGCAGCCTTCTGGGACAGGGGTTCGACAATGAGCAGTTCTTC
TRBD1	NA	TRBJ1-2	TRBV2	CASRDRASNYGYTF	TGTGCCAGCAGAGACAGGGCTTCTAACTATGGCTACACCTTC
TRBD1	NA	TRBJ1-5	TRBV19	CASSMGRLTGALNQPQHF	TGTGCCAGTAGTATGGGGAGATTGACAGGGGCCCTCAATCAGCCCCAGCATTTT
TRBD1	NA	TRBJ1-3	TRBV6-6	CASSYLTGSSGNTIYF	TGTGCCAGCAGTTACCTGACAGGGAGCTCTGGAAACACCATATATTTT
NA	NA	TRBJ2-3	TRBV5-1	CASSPRGVGTDTQYF	TGCGCCAGCAGCCCCAGGGGGGTGGGCACAGATACGCAGTATTTT
TRBD2	few	TRBJ2-3	TRBV11-3	CASSFGGSTDTQYF	TGTGCCAGCAGCTTCGGGGGGAGCACAGATACGCAGTATTTT
TRBD1	NA	TRBJ1-1	TRBV7-8	CASSFGTGVESEAFF	TGTGCCAGCAGCTTTGGGACAGGGGTGGAGAGTGAAGCTTTCTTT
NA	NA	TRBJ1-5	TRBV10-3	CAISPSRGDGGQPQHF	TGTGCCATCAGTCCCTCCAGGGGCGACGGCGGTCAGCCCCAGCATTTT
NA	NA	TRBJ2-5	TRBV6-4	CASRGAVWHQETQYF	TGTGCCAGCAGGGGCGCCGTTTGGCACCAAGAGACCCAGTACTTC
NA	NA	TRBJ1-2	TRBV10-3	CAISETDRGYGYTF	TGTGCCATCAGTGAGACGGATAGGGGCTATGGCTACACCTTC
TRBD2	NA	TRBJ2-7	TRBV29-1	CSARGGDYEQYF	TGCAGCGCCCGGGGGGGAGACTACGAGCAGTACTTC